Below are 27 T cell receptor beta chains sequenced from a single sample in a study of tumor-infiltrating lymphocytes in primary liver carcinoma. The tissue used was unsorted bulk material of about 17-33 mg. RNA and DNA were co-extracted from it with the AllPrep DNA/RNA mini kit. With a constant-region primer, TCR beta cDNA was made from 450 to 650 ng of total RNA. Library construction for TCR beta comprised three nested multiplex PCR rounds performed with slightly modified ARM-PCR. A C-beta reverse primer and TRBV1-TRBV30 forward primers served in each of the first two PCR rounds, at around 10 cycles apiece. TCRdb analysed the multiplex PCR reads with MiXCR anew, one entry per CDR3 protein. Here the sample spans approximately 92,000 distinct CDR3 sequences, approximately 72% being singletons. Sequencing was carried out using tumor-adjacent normal liver tissue. The receptors shown here come from a middle-aged man with primary liver carcinoma and hepatitis B virus infection.

The chain recombines TRBV29-1 with TRBJ2-3; tentatively, D is TRBD2 (5 bases). In germline, CDR1 is SQVTM, CDR2 ANQGSEA. CDR3 length: 15 residues. The CDR3 reads CNAGSGLLGTDTQYF. The CDR3 region has the DNA TGCAACGCTGGAAGCGGTCTGCTAGGAACAGATACGCAGTATTTT.

Remarks on this clonotype: The conserved closing phenylalanine or tryptophan is absent in this CDR3, likely reflecting a read error. V gene TRBV11-2 combines with J gene TRBJ2-7; possibly TRBD2 for D (5 bases). V dropped 7 bases and J dropped 3 bases, with 16 bases sitting between them. Germline V CDR1 and CDR2: SGHAT, FQNNGV. The CDR3 contains 14 residues. CDR3 DNA sequence: TGTGCCAGCATCCTAGAGTTCGGGGACTACGAGCAGTACTTA. Amino acids: CASILEFGDYEQYL.

This clonotype was seen a few times. This chain joins TRBV28 and TRBJ1-1; D might be TRBD1 (6 bases). The CDR3 spans 12 residues. The germline V gene encodes CDR1 MDHEN and CDR2 SYDVKM. The V and J ends lost 8 bases and 8 bases respectively, with 15 bases between them. The CDR3 coding sequence is TGTGCCAGCGGGGGCCACGAGTCCGAAGCTTTCTTT. Protein: CASGGHESEAFF. The full variable domain, completed using reference TRBV28 and TRBJ1-1, is DVKVTQSSRYLVKRTGEKVFLECVQDMDHENMFWYRQDPGLGLRLIYFSYDVKMKEKGDIPEGYSVSREKKERFSLILESASTNQTSMYLCASGGHESEAFFGQGTRLTVV.

With respect to this clonotype: The limits of the CDR3 on the DNA are not certain, so only TCRdb's listed CDR3 is given. V gene TRBV29-1 combines with J gene TRBJ2-1; no check of the table's D call, TRBD2, against the DNA was made. The CDR3 contains 14 residues when both ends are counted. Looked up from germline, CDR1 is SQVTM and CDR2 is ANQGSEA. CDR3 sequence: CSVASGTNGNERFF.

On this clonotype: Possible read error: a much larger clone is one base away. The chain recombines TRBV5-4 with TRBJ2-1; D unresolved. Germline assignment: CDR1 SGHNT and CDR2 YYREEE (reference sequence). The CDR3 has 13 amino acids. V was clipped by 10 bases and J by 0 bases, with 11 bases between them. CDR3 bases: TGTGCCGGTGGGTGGTACTCCTACAATGAGCAGTTCTTC. It translates to CAGGWYSYNEQFF.

As for this clonotype: A read error may be the cause here, since a much bigger clone is one base away. This chain joins TRBV5-5 and TRBJ2-3; D gene unclear. This CDR3 contains 14 residues. CDR1 and CDR2 (germline): SGHKS, YYEKEE (reference sequence). Trimming pared 6 bases from V and 0 bases from J, leaving 11 bases between. The CDR3 nucleotides are TGTGCCAGCACCCTTTTACAGAGCACAGATACGCAGTATTTT. Residues: CASTLLQSTDTQYF.

There are many counts of this clonotype. The V gene is TRBV29-1, the J gene TRBJ1-3, with D possibly TRBD1 on 5 matching bases. Germline V CDR1 and CDR2: SQVTM, ANQGSEA. CDR3 size: 14 residues. The V gene lost 2 bases and the J gene lost 3 bases, with 11 bases spanning the gap. CDR3 DNA sequence: TGCAGCGTTGAACCTTGGGGGAGTGGAAACACCATATATTTT. Residues: CSVEPWGSGNTIYF.

As to this clonotype: A much larger clonotype is one base distant, so this may be a read error. This chain joins TRBV28 and TRBJ2-7, with D tentatively TRBD1 or TRBD2 (5 bases each). The germline V gene has CDR1 MDHEN and CDR2 SYDVKM. Trimming removed 2 bases at V and 3 bases at J, with 11 bases between. The CDR3 has 14 residues. CDR3 DNA sequence: TGTGCCAGCAGTTTAAGGGACGGGTACTACGAGCAGTACTTC. This gives the protein CASSLRDGYYEQYF.

Worth noting for this clonotype: A junction end diverges from the germline sequence, so it may reflect a read error. This chain connects TRBV6-1 to TRBJ1-2; D is ambiguous. CDR3 size: 13 residues. Germline values: CDR1 MNHNS, CDR2 SASEGT. CDR3 DNA sequence: TGTGCCAGCAGTGAAAGGCATGGGGATGGTTACACCTTC. Amino acids: CASSERHGDGYTF.

This clonotype was found a few times. This chain links TRBV16 with TRBJ2-7; D gene unclear. Trimming took 0 bases from V and 2 from J, leaving 8 bases between them. The germline V gene encodes CDR1 KGHSY and CDR2 FQNENV. This CDR3 contains 14 residues. The CDR3 sequence is CASSQSNSAYEQYF. The CDR3 DNA follows: TGTGCCAGCAGCCAATCGAACTCCGCCTACGAGCAGTACTTC.

The chain employs TRBV28 and TRBJ2-7; D is uncertain. Germline assignment: CDR1 MDHEN and CDR2 SYDVKM. The V end lost 3 bases, the J end lost 0 bases, and 6 bases lay between the germline ends. The CDR3 sequence is 13 residues long. CDR3: CASSFAGSYEQYF. DNA of the CDR3: TGTGCCAGCAGTTTCGCTGGCTCCTACGAGCAGTACTTC.

The J gene is TRBJ2-1, the V gene TRBV6-1; D remains unclear. CDR1 is MNHNS and CDR2 is SASEGT in the germline V gene. This CDR3 region has 16 residues. V was trimmed by 8 bases and J by 0 bases, leaving 17 bases between them. For the CDR3, the DNA is TGTGCCAGCCGACTCCAGGCGTCGAGCTCCTACAATGAGCAGTTCTTC. This sequence encodes CASRLQASSSYNEQFF.

This clonotype was recorded many times. The V gene is TRBV7-8, the J gene TRBJ2-7; TRBD1 agrees at 7 bases. CDR1 is SGHVS and CDR2 is FQNEAQ in the germline V gene. The CDR3 extends over 14 amino acids. The ends lost 1 base at V and 4 bases at J; junction bases unmatched: 4. This CDR3 is CASSLVGTEYEQYF. CDR3 DNA: TGTGCCAGCAGCTTAGTCGGGACAGAGTACGAGCAGTACTTC.

A remark on this clonotype: The CDR3 ends on some other residue instead of the conserved phenylalanine or tryptophan, so this is likely a read error. The DNA is omitted, as the CDR3 cannot be located on it reliably, and the CDR3 follows TCRdb's listing. The V gene is TRBV12-3 or TRBV12-4, the J gene TRBJ1-2; the listed D gene, TRBD1, was not tested against the DNA. The CDR3 is made up of 15 amino acids, end residues included. CDR3 protein: CASSPEKDRPSVCTM.

This clonotype was recorded many times. This chain uses TRBV5-4 with TRBJ2-7; 9 nucleotides line up with TRBD2. In germline, CDR1 is SGHNT, CDR2 YYREEE (reference sequence). J lost 0 bases, V lost 4 bases, and 5 bases had no gene match. The CDR3 is 15 amino acids. Here the CDR3 DNA reads TGTGCCAGCAGCGAGCGGGAGGCCGCCTCCTACGAGCAGTACTTC. Its translation is CASSEREAASYEQYF.

On this clonotype: A much larger clone lies one base from this, so it may be a read error. The rearrangement uses TRBV10-3 and TRBJ2-2; TRBD1 is a possible D gene (5 bases). The germline V gene has CDR1 ENHRY and CDR2 SYGVKD. This CDR3 has 16 amino acids. The V gene lost 2 bases and the J gene lost 5 bases, with 15 bases spanning the gap. The CDR3 DNA sequence: TGTGCCATCAGTGAGATCAACAAAGGGGAAACCGGGGAGCTGTTTTTT. Protein product: CAISEINKGETGELFF.

CDR3 protein: CTSIKISQETQYF. In DNA form, the CDR3 reads TGTACCTCTATAAAGATAAGCCAAGAGACCCAGTACTTC. The chain joins TRBV11-1 to TRBJ2-5, with D unresolved. Germline V gives CDR1 SGHAT, CDR2 FQDESV (reference sequence). This CDR3 is built from 13 residues.

Points on this clonotype: Given a much more abundant clone one base away, this may be a read error. This chain joins TRBV12-3 or TRBV12-4 and TRBJ2-7, with 7 nucleotides matching TRBD2. The CDR3 length is 15 residues. The CDR3 loop is CASGTSVTSSYGQYF. The CDR3 DNA reads TGTGCCAGCGGCACCAGCGTGACTAGCTCCTACGGGCAGTACTTC.

Ten or more counts support this clonotype. The chain links TRBV29-1 to TRBJ2-2; D not certain. The V gene's germline CDR1 is SQVTM and CDR2 ANQGSEA. The V and J ends lost 6 bases and 1 base respectively, with 3 bases between them. This CDR3 spans 11 amino acids. Written as DNA, the CDR3 is TGCAGCGTCCAGAACACCGGGGAGCTGTTTTTT. Amino acids: CSVQNTGELFF.

The chain is built from TRBV18 and TRBJ2-7; perhaps TRBD2 as D (7 bases). V dropped 1 base and J dropped 4 bases, with 14 bases sitting between them. The germline gives CDR1 KGHSH, CDR2 LQKENI. The CDR3 has 15 residues. CDR3 residues: CASSPLGGARYEQYF. CDR3 DNA sequence: TGTGCCAGCTCACCACTAGGGGGGGCTCGGTACGAGCAGTACTTC.

Concerning this clonotype itself: This may stem from a read error, because a much larger clone lies one nucleotide away. This likely comes from a read error, as the CDR3 has no conserved phenylalanine or tryptophan at its end. The rearrangement links TRBV12-3 or TRBV12-4 to TRBJ2-1, with TRBD2 matching 12 bases. V lost 5 bases, J lost 5 bases, and 10 bases stayed unmatched. The CDR3 runs 17 residues. The DNA for the CDR3 is TGTGCCAGCAGTCCGGGGGGGGCTAGCGGGAGGGACAATGAGCAGTTCTCC. Translated, it gives CASSPGGASGRDNEQFS.

V is TRBV2 and J is TRBJ2-3; either TRBD1 or TRBD2 may supply D (5 bases each). Germline CDR1 is SNHLY and CDR2 is FYNNEI. This CDR3 spans 13 amino acids. Trimming took 7 bases from V and 2 from J, leaving 10 bases between them. The CDR3 DNA reads as TGTGCCAGCAAGAGGGGATACACAGATACGCAGTATTTT. The encoded protein is CASKRGYTDTQYF.

Concerning this clonotype: One end of the junction is discordant with germline, which a read error may explain. The rearrangement joins TRBV12-3 or TRBV12-4 to TRBJ1-6, with D maybe TRBD1 (6 bases). The length of the CDR3 is 16 residues. Written as DNA, the CDR3 is TGTGTCAGCAGTTTCGGCAGGGGCGCATATAATTCACCCCTCCACTTT. Amino acids: CVSSFGRGAYNSPLHF.

A note on this clonotype: Compared with germline, one end of the junction differs, possibly owing to a read error. The J gene is TRBJ1-6, the V gene TRBV7-9; D remains unclear. CDR1 and CDR2 from the germline V gene are SEHNR and FQNEAQ (reference sequence). The CDR3 spans 13 residues. CDR3 loop: CASSNSYNSPFHF. CDR3 bases: TGTGCCAGCAGTAACAGTTACAATTCACCCTTCCACTTT.

The rearrangement joins TRBV7-8 to TRBJ2-1, with 9 bases matching TRBD1. Germline V lookup: CDR1 SGHVS, CDR2 FQNEAQ. V dropped 10 bases and J dropped 0; count of bases not matched to a gene: 19. The CDR3 totals 19 residues. CDR3 bases: TGTGCCACATCTGGCCCGACAGGGGGTCCTTATATCTCCTACAATGAGCAGTTCTTC. It encodes CATSGPTGGPYISYNEQFF. Full variable domain (outside the CDR3, taken from reference TRBV7-8 and TRBJ2-1): GAGVSQSPRYKVAKRGQDVALRCDPISGHVSLFWYQQALGQGPEFLTYFQNEAQLDKSGLPSDRFFAERPEGSVSTLKIQRTQQEDSAVYLCATSGPTGGPYISYNEQFFGPGTRLTVL.

This clonotype was seen just once. The junction shows a germline mismatch at one end, possibly a read error. The V gene is TRBV11-2, the J gene TRBJ2-7; possibly TRBD2 for D (5 bases). This CDR3 is 13 amino acids long. From germline, CDR1 is SGHAT and CDR2 FQNNGV. As DNA, the CDR3 is TGTGCCAGCAACTTTCGGCTAGCCGAGGAGCAGCACTTC. Protein: CASNFRLAEEQHF.

Comment on this clonotype: The junction shows a germline mismatch at one end, possibly a read error. This sequence joins TRBV29-1 and TRBJ2-1; the match to TRBD2 covers 9 bases. This CDR3 is 14 amino acids long. Germline CDR1 SQVTM, CDR2 ANQGSEA. The CDR3 loop reads CSVLGLAGFGERFF. As DNA, the CDR3 is TGTAGCGTCCTGGGACTAGCTGGGTTCGGTGAGCGGTTCTTC.